These 24 T cell receptor beta chains were all obtained from the same sample, sequenced in a study of T-cell memory formation after mild COVID-19. TCRdb re-called the 5' RACE reads through MiXCR, storing one row per CDR3 protein. The sample yields hundreds of thousands of distinct CDR3 sequences, roughly 15% seen once. Sequenced input: PBMCs or a T cell subset sorted from them (not recorded which). Receptors were obtained from a young man who had mild COVID-19 (a few samples of this study predate the infection). Cell type and time point are not known.

The rearrangement links TRBV2 to TRBJ2-5, with D possibly being TRBD2 (5 bases). CDR1 SNHLY and CDR2 FYNNEI come from the germline V gene. This CDR3 contains 12 residues. V was trimmed by 9 bases and J by 8 bases, leaving 16 bases between them. The CDR3 DNA reads as TGTGCCAGTCGCGGGCCCCCGCCCACCCAGTACTTC. Translated, it gives CASRGPPPTQYF.

The chain combines TRBV20-1 with TRBJ2-1, with TRBD2 matching over 11 bases. From germline, CDR1 is DFQATT and CDR2 SNEGSKA (reference sequence). V trimming: 3 bases; J trimming: 5 bases; junction bases outside the gene matches: 3. CDR3 size: 14 residues. DNA of the CDR3: TGCAGTGCTAGCCTAGCGGGGGGAAACAATGAGCAGTTCTTC. Its protein is CSASLAGGNNEQFF.

The rearrangement links TRBV10-3 to TRBJ1-2; TRBD1 matches 7 bases. Germline values: CDR1 ENHRY, CDR2 SYGVKD. The CDR3 contains 13 residues. After removal of 7 bases from V and 4 bases from J, the junction contained 6 bases not matched to a gene. The CDR3 spells CAINGRGIYGYTF. CDR3 sequence (DNA): TGTGCCATCAATGGCAGGGGGATCTATGGCTACACCTTC.

The chain uses TRBV20-1 and TRBJ2-2, with 7 bases matching TRBD2. Trimming at V came to 3 bases and at J to 4 bases, leaving 2 bases not matched to a gene. Germline V gene data show CDR1 as DFQATT and CDR2 as SNEGSKA (reference sequence). This CDR3 has 13 amino acids. Here the CDR3 reads CSARGRGTGELFF. In nucleotides, the CDR3 is TGCAGTGCTAGGGGGAGGGGCACCGGGGAGCTGTTTTTT.

The chain carries TRBV4-3 and TRBJ2-7; no reliable D call. V was shortened by 0 bases and J by 2 bases, with 11 bases between the two germline ends. CDR3 size: 15 residues. Germline lookup yields CDR1 LGHNA and CDR2 YSLEER. The CDR3 region has the DNA TGCGCCAGCAGCCAAGAACCACAGTTGGCCTACGAGCAGTACTTC. Residues: CASSQEPQLAYEQYF.

This chain links TRBV5-1 with TRBJ1-5; unclear D gene. The CDR3 spans 15 residues. Trimming pared 4 bases from V and 2 bases from J, leaving 13 bases between. Germline V gene sequence: CDR1 SGHRS, CDR2 YFSETQ. CDR3 protein: CASSPPGPCNQPQHF. DNA for the CDR3: TGCGCCAGCAGCCCACCGGGCCCTTGCAATCAGCCCCAGCATTTT.

This clonotype was seen a few times. This sequence joins TRBV6-2 or TRBV6-3 and TRBJ2-2; D is perhaps TRBD2 (7 bases). V gave up 2 bases and J gave up 2 bases, with 12 bases separating them. The CDR3 has 16 amino acids. Per the germline V gene, CDR1 is MNHEY and CDR2 is SVGEGT. The CDR3 DNA follows: TGTGCCAGCAGTTACGGCGGGGGCGCAAACACCGGGGAGCTGTTTTTT. This encodes CASSYGGGANTGELFF.

The rearrangement joins TRBV5-5 to TRBJ2-7; D remains ambiguous. The CDR3 loop spans 15 amino acids. CDR1 is SGHKS, CDR2 YYEKEE, per germline (reference sequence). The V end lost 4 bases, the J end lost 0 bases, and 14 bases lay between the germline ends. The CDR3 reads CASSNDRKHSYEQYF. The CDR3 region has the DNA TGTGCCAGCAGCAACGACCGTAAACACTCCTACGAGCAGTACTTC.

This clonotype came up a few times. The chain combines TRBV20-1 with TRBJ1-2; the D is unclear. This CDR3 has 10 residues. Trimming stripped 6 bases from V and 3 bases from J, with 5 bases between. CDR1 and CDR2 from the germline V gene are DFQATT and SNEGSKA (reference sequence). This CDR3 is CSASDYGYTF. CDR3 nucleotide sequence: TGCAGTGCCTCTGACTATGGCTACACCTTC.

The chain combines TRBV24-1 with TRBJ1-4; D gene uncertain. Germline-derived CDR1 and CDR2 are KGHDR and SFDVKD. V lost 2 bases to trimming and J lost 7 bases, with 13 bases between them. This CDR3 spans 15 amino acids. CDR3 bases: TGTGCCACCAGTGATTCCGGGTCCTCGGGTGAAAAACTGTTTTTT. Translation: CATSDSGSSGEKLFF.

The table lists this clonotype with many counts. The gene calls are TRBV7-8 and TRBJ1-5, with D unresolved. This CDR3 spans 16 amino acids. Germline CDR1 and CDR2: SGHVS and FQNEAQ. With 1 base removed from V and 6 bases from J, the gap between germline ends came to 16 bases. The CDR3 here is CASSLVWPSRSQPQHF. The CDR3, as DNA: TGTGCCAGCAGCTTAGTATGGCCTTCTAGAAGTCAGCCCCAGCATTTT.

This clonotype showed up just a few times. This chain uses TRBV5-1 with TRBJ2-7, with 8 nucleotides matching TRBD2. With 0 bases clipped from V and 3 bases from J, the junction kept 5 bases outside the gene matches. Per the germline V gene, CDR1 is SGHRS and CDR2 is YFSETQ. The CDR3 has 15 residues. The CDR3 here is CASSLVRGGLYEQYF. CDR3 nucleotides: TGCGCCAGCAGCTTGGTTCGCGGGGGGCTCTACGAGCAGTACTTC.

The chain uses TRBV10-3 and TRBJ1-1; TRBD1 agrees at 7 bases. CDR3 length: 15 amino acids. Looked up from germline, CDR1 is ENHRY and CDR2 is SYGVKD. Trimming removed 0 bases from V and 2 bases from J; junction bases left unmatched: 3. CDR3 loop: CAISESKGANTEAFF. DNA of the CDR3: TGTGCCATCAGTGAGTCTAAGGGGGCAAACACTGAAGCTTTCTTT.

This clonotype was counted only a few times. V and J are TRBV27 and TRBJ2-3, with 12 bases identical to TRBD2. The CDR3 is 17 residues long. In germline, CDR1 is MNHEY, CDR2 SMNVEV (reference sequence). V lost 5 bases and J lost 2; bases outside the gene matches: 8. Here the CDR3 reads CASSETSGGAFTDTQYF. As DNA, the CDR3 is TGTGCCAGCAGTGAGACTAGCGGGGGCGCCTTCACAGATACGCAGTATTTT.

This chain links TRBV7-2 with TRBJ1-6; 10 bases fit TRBD1. CDR1 is SGHTA and CDR2 is FQGNSA in the germline V gene. Unmatched junction bases numbered 5, after V lost 5 bases and J lost 7 bases. The CDR3 runs to 15 residues. The CDR3 coding sequence is TGTGCCAGCAGCGGGCGGACAGGGGGGAATTCACCCCTCCACTTT. It encodes CASSGRTGGNSPLHF.

This clonotype turned up a few times. The chain is built from TRBV7-2 and TRBJ2-5, with unresolved D. The V gene's germline CDR1 is SGHTA and CDR2 FQGNSA. This CDR3 is 14 amino acids long. Trimming stripped 2 bases from V and 5 bases from J, with 12 bases between. The DNA of the CDR3 is TGTGCCAGCAGCTTAACTCGCATTGGGGAGACCCAGTACTTC. Amino acid sequence: CASSLTRIGETQYF.

This CDR3 is CASSLLETDPYGYTF. DNA for the CDR3: TGCGCCAGCAGCCTCCTCGAGACAGACCCCTATGGCTACACCTTC. The rearrangement links TRBV5-1 to TRBJ1-2; perhaps TRBD1 as D (5 bases). This CDR3 region has 15 residues. In germline, CDR1 is SGHRS, CDR2 YFSETQ. V lost 4 bases and J 4 bases, leaving 17 bases between the germline ends.

This rearrangement joins TRBV28 to TRBJ2-2; 8 nucleotides agree with TRBD1. This CDR3 region has 15 residues. CDR1 and CDR2 (germline): MDHEN, SYDVKM. J lost 7 bases, V lost 4 bases, and 8 bases had no gene match. The CDR3 DNA reads TGTGCCAGCAGTTCGGACAGGGAGGTGAACGGGGAGCTGTTTTTT. Translating gives CASSSDREVNGELFF. The whole variable domain, remainder taken from reference TRBV28 and TRBJ2-2, is DVKVTQSSRYLVKRTGEKVFLECVQDMDHENMFWYRQDPGLGLRLIYFSYDVKMKEKGDIPEGYSVSREKKERFSLILESASTNQTSMYLCASSSDREVNGELFFGEGSRLTVL.

This chain uses TRBV6-5 with TRBJ2-7; D tentatively fits TRBD1 or TRBD2 (5 bases each). V gave up 6 bases and J gave up 2 bases, with 14 bases separating them. Germline CDR1 is MNHEY and CDR2 is SVGAGI. The CDR3 sequence is 14 residues long. The CDR3 sequence is CASSPGTLTYEQYF. The DNA of the CDR3 is TGTGCCAGCAGCCCCGGGACCCTGACCTACGAGCAGTACTTC.

The sample holds many counts of this clonotype. This chain links TRBV5-1 with TRBJ1-2; D perhaps matches TRBD1 (5 bases). Trimming took 1 base from V and 4 from J, leaving 17 bases between them. The CDR3 is 16 residues long. In germline, CDR1 is SGHRS, CDR2 YFSETQ. CDR3 DNA sequence: TGCGCCAGCAGCTTGTCAGGAGGGGTTGCGAGCTATGGCTACACCTTC. It encodes CASSLSGGVASYGYTF.

In its sample, this clonotype was seen a few times. The CDR3 DNA reads TGTGCCATCAGTGGGGACACGGTACTTTCTGGGGCCAACGTCCTGACTTTC. Translated: CAISGDTVLSGANVLTF. The gene calls are TRBV10-3 and TRBJ2-6; D may be TRBD1 (6 bases). The germline gives CDR1 ENHRY, CDR2 SYGVKD. The CDR3 covers 17 residues. Trimming removed 4 bases from V and 1 base from J, with 14 bases in between.

A few counts support this clonotype. The rearrangement links TRBV7-6 to TRBJ2-1; D may correspond to TRBD1 or TRBD2 (5 bases each). The CDR3 is 15 amino acids. Trimming took 3 bases from V and 5 from J, leaving 14 bases between them. Germline CDR1 SGHVS, CDR2 FNYEAQ. CDR3 bases: TGTGCCAGCAGCTTCGGGACCCCGGCCAACAATGAGCAGTTCTTC. It codes for CASSFGTPANNEQFF.

The V gene is TRBV4-3, the J gene TRBJ2-2; D is perhaps TRBD1 (6 bases). Trimming pared 5 bases from V and 4 bases from J, leaving 11 bases between. From germline, CDR1 is LGHNA and CDR2 YSLEER. The CDR3 is made up of 14 amino acids. CDR3 loop: CASSAHRATGELFF. Here the CDR3 DNA reads TGCGCCAGCAGCGCTCACAGGGCCACCGGGGAGCTGTTTTTT.

This clonotype was recorded a few times. The genes are TRBV20-1 and TRBJ2-5; the match to TRBD2 covers 11 bases. V lost 8 bases to trimming and J lost 4 bases; unmatched junction nucleotides: 12. Germline loops: CDR1 DFQATT, CDR2 SNEGSKA (reference sequence). There are 15 residues in the CDR3. This CDR3 is CSLIAGGRPPETQYF. The CDR3 coding sequence is TGCAGTCTCATAGCGGGGGGGCGGCCGCCAGAGACCCAGTACTTC.